One sample yielded the 27 T cell receptor beta chains listed below, sequenced in a study of tumor-infiltrating lymphocytes in oesophageal squamous cell carcinoma. TCRdb used MiXCR to reprocess the PCR reads, holding one entry per CDR3 protein. The table has around 13,000 distinct CDR3 sequences, 54% seen once. Sequenced: esophageal tumor tissue. The receptors shown here come from a male donor with esophageal squamous cell carcinoma.

The chain carries TRBV7-3 and TRBJ2-3, with 12 bases that match TRBD2. The end of the DNA aligns better with TRBJ2-1, so the J call may be wrong. The CDR3 sequence is 15 residues long. Germline lookup yields CDR1 SGHTA and CDR2 FQGTGA. The CDR3 loop is CASSKTSGSRDEQFF. CDR3 nucleotide sequence: TGTGCCAGCAGCAAGACTAGCGGGAGTCGGGATGAGCAGTTCTTC.

This sequence joins TRBV19 and TRBJ2-5, with unresolved D. The closer fit of TRBJ1-1 to the DNA end suggests the J call may be wrong. The CDR3 is 12 residues long. In germline, CDR1 is LNHDA, CDR2 SQIVND (reference sequence). CDR3 sequence: CASSKGWTEAFF. The CDR3 DNA reads as TGTGCCAGTAGTAAAGGATGGACTGAAGCTTTCTTT.

At least ten counts were recorded for this clonotype. This chain connects TRBV27 to TRBJ2-5; TRBD1 agrees at 10 bases. The trim removed 6 bases at V and 2 bases at J, leaving 6 bases unmatched. There are 15 residues in the CDR3. CDR1 is MNHEY and CDR2 is SMNVEV in the germline V gene (reference sequence). The CDR3 bases are TGTGCCAGCAGGACAGGGGGCGGCTTTCAAGAGACCCAGTACTTC. Encoded protein: CASRTGGGFQETQYF.

The CDR3 DNA is TGCGCCAGCAGTGAGACTAGCGGGGGAATTTACGAGCAGTACTTC. Its protein is CASSETSGGIYEQYF. The chain couples TRBV10-1 to TRBJ2-5; TRBD2 matches 11 bases. The last part of the DNA fits TRBJ2-7 better; the J call may be wrong. Germline loops: CDR1 WNHNN, CDR2 SYGVQD (reference sequence). The CDR3 contains 15 residues.

DNA of the CDR3: TGTGCCAGCAGCTTTGTGCCAGGGGTCTACGAGCAGTACTTC. Amino acid sequence: CASSFVPGVYEQYF. The chain carries TRBV7-2 and TRBJ2-1, with a possible D match to TRBD1 (6 bases). Judging by the DNA end, TRBJ2-7 fits better; the J call may be wrong. Germline assignment: CDR1 SGHTA and CDR2 FQGNSA. CDR3 length equals 14 residues.

This clonotype was seen a handful of times. The CDR3 region is CAIRIDSGAYNEQFF. The CDR3 nucleotides read TGTGCCATCAGAATCGATAGCGGGGCCTACAATGAGCAGTTCTTC. The rearrangement joins TRBV10-3 to TRBJ2-1, with 8 bases aligning to TRBD2. This CDR3 region has 15 residues. Germline lookup yields CDR1 ENHRY and CDR2 SYGVKD. V lost 6 bases and J lost 2; bases outside the gene matches: 6.

The rearrangement joins TRBV6-6 to TRBJ2-3; D unresolved. The germline V gene has CDR1 MNHNY and CDR2 SVGAGI (reference sequence). V dropped 1 base and J dropped 0 bases, with 8 bases sitting between them. The CDR3 totals 15 residues. The DNA of the CDR3 is TGTGCCAGCAGTTACTATCGTGCTAGCACAGATACGCAGTATTTT. Its protein is CASSYYRASTDTQYF.

This clonotype was seen only a few times. This is likely a read error, given that the CDR3 carries no conserved phenylalanine or tryptophan at its end. The limits of the CDR3 on the DNA are not certain, so only TCRdb's listed CDR3 is given. The chain is built from TRBV6-5 and TRBJ2-7. A total of 16 residues make up the CDR3, ends included. Germline CDR1 and CDR2: MNHEY and SVGAGI. The CDR3 is CASSYSRGNYGYTFGS.

The chain couples TRBV12-3 or TRBV12-4 to TRBJ2-3; no clear D gene. TRBJ2-1 matches the DNA end more closely, so the J call is doubtful. CDR3 size: 12 residues. CDR3 bases: TGTGCCAGCAGTTTGTGGTTAAGGGAGCAGTTCTTC. Translated: CASSLWLREQFF.

V usage is TRBV19 and J usage is TRBJ2-3; 8 nucleotides align to TRBD1. Per germline, CDR1 LNHDA and CDR2 SQIVND (reference sequence). J lost 14 bases, V lost 6 bases, and 19 bases had no gene match. The CDR3 length is 15 residues. CDR3 protein: CASSGQGTIAGELYF. CDR3 in DNA: TGTGCCAGTAGCGGACAGGGTACTATTGCCGGGGAGCTGTATTTT.

This chain links TRBV28 with TRBJ2-4; D gene unclear. The end of the DNA fits TRBJ2-1 better, so the J call may be wrong. The CDR3 sequence is 14 residues long. Germline assignment: CDR1 MDHEN and CDR2 SYDVKM. This CDR3 reads CASSRTFAAYEQFF. The CDR3 DNA is TGTGCCAGCAGCCGAACCTTCGCCGCCTACGAGCAGTTCTTC.

This chain uses TRBV11-2 with TRBJ2-1; 16 bases are shared with TRBD2. This CDR3 has 18 amino acids. Germline V gives CDR1 SGHAT, CDR2 FQNNGV. V dropped 1 base and J dropped 4; count of bases not matched to a gene: 4. The CDR3 sequence is CASSLGPGLAGGYNEQFF. The CDR3 DNA reads TGTGCCAGCAGCTTAGGCCCGGGACTAGCGGGGGGGTACAATGAGCAGTTCTTC.

The chain uses TRBV27 and TRBJ2-4; TRBD1 matches at 9 bases. The tail of the sequence fits TRBJ2-1 better, so the J call may be wrong. The CDR3 consists of 13 residues. CDR1 is MNHEY, CDR2 SMNVEV, per germline (reference sequence). CDR3: CASSIQTGGEQFF. Written as DNA, the CDR3 is TGTGCCAGCAGCATCCAAACAGGGGGCGAGCAGTTCTTC.

This clonotype was detected a few times. V is TRBV7-8 and J is TRBJ1-5, with D possibly being TRBD1 (6 bases). The V gene's germline CDR1 is SGHVS and CDR2 FQNEAQ. Trimming left V 0 bases short and J 4 bases short, with 10 bases between. The CDR3 is 15 residues long. The CDR3 is CASSLAGHTNQPQHF. The CDR3 region has the DNA TGTGCCAGCAGCTTAGCGGGACATACTAATCAGCCCCAGCATTTT.

This clonotype was seen a few times. The chain combines TRBV7-2 with TRBJ2-5; a weak D match, TRBD2 (5 bases). The DNA end favors TRBJ2-1, so the J call may be wrong. Per the germline V gene, CDR1 is SGHTA and CDR2 is FQGNSA. CDR3 length equals 13 residues. The CDR3 DNA reads as TGTGCCAGCAGGCGGGCGCTATACAATGAGCAGTTCTTC. Protein sequence: CASRRALYNEQFF.

The CDR3 here is CASSARGGVEQYF. Here the CDR3 DNA reads TGTGCCAGCAGCGCGCGGGGGGGCGTCGAGCAGTACTTC. The V gene is TRBV7-2, the J gene TRBJ2-7; the match to TRBD2 covers 9 bases. V trimming: 5 bases; J trimming: 6 bases; junction bases outside the gene matches: 5. This CDR3 has 13 amino acids. Germline CDR1 is SGHTA and CDR2 is FQGNSA.

The chain employs TRBV7-6 and TRBJ2-1, with a tentative D call TRBD2 (6 bases). Trimming took off 5 bases at V and 3 bases at J, with 20 bases between the two ends. The CDR3 is 17 amino acids. The germline CDR1 and CDR2 sequences are SGHVS and FNYEAQ. This chain's CDR3 is CASSPEEARDIYNEQFF. The CDR3 DNA sequence: TGTGCCAGCAGCCCAGAAGAGGCGCGGGATATCTACAATGAGCAGTTCTTC.

This clonotype occurred a few times. This chain joins TRBV10-3 and TRBJ2-5; 16 nucleotides line up with TRBD2. The J call may be incorrect, as the DNA end agrees better with TRBJ2-7. The CDR3 spans 17 residues. The germline gives CDR1 ENHRY, CDR2 SYGVKD. CDR3 in amino acids: CAISELGLAGGNDEQYF. CDR3 sequence (DNA): TGTGCCATCAGTGAACTGGGACTAGCGGGAGGGAACGACGAGCAGTACTTC.

This clonotype was found a few times. J is TRBJ2-5 and V is TRBV10-2; D may be TRBD1 (6 bases). Trimming left V 3 bases short and J 5 bases short, with 10 bases between. Looked up from germline, CDR1 is WSHSY and CDR2 is SAAADI. CDR3 size: 13 residues. In nucleotides, the CDR3 is TGCGCCAGCAGTGACAGGGGCCGGGAGACCCAGTACTTC. Translating gives CASSDRGRETQYF.

This clonotype was recorded a few times. No DNA is shown, since the ends of the CDR3 on it are uncertain; the CDR3 is the one TCRdb lists. The chain uses TRBV7-2 and TRBJ2-6. The CDR3 is made up of 13 amino acids, end residues included. Looked up from germline, CDR1 is SGHTA and CDR2 is FQGNSA. The CDR3 sequence: CASSLACGKHLRF.

Sample share makes this clonotype medium-sized (0.01 to 0.1%). The V and J genes are TRBV12-3 or TRBV12-4 and TRBJ1-1; D uncertain. Trimming took off 1 base at V and 3 bases at J, with 12 bases between the two ends. The CDR3 runs to 15 residues. The CDR3 reads CASSLGSVLYTEAFF. In nucleotides, the CDR3 is TGTGCCAGCAGTTTAGGTTCTGTGTTGTACACTGAAGCTTTCTTT.

This clonotype showed up just a few times. The CDR3 loop is CASSSSTGGNYGYTF. The CDR3 bases are TGTGCCAGCAGCTCCTCCACAGGGGGGAACTATGGCTACACCTTC. The genes are TRBV7-4 and TRBJ2-7; 8 bases align to TRBD1. The assigned J gene may be wrong: the sequence end matches TRBJ1-2 better. This CDR3 spans 15 amino acids. CDR1 is SGHVT, CDR2 SQSDAQ, per germline.

The rearrangement joins TRBV7-2 to TRBJ2-1, with D uncertain. The J call may be wrong; the DNA end is better matched by TRBJ2-7. The CDR3 covers 12 residues. Germline loops: CDR1 SGHTA, CDR2 FQGNSA. CDR3 sequence reads: CASSLVSDEQYF. DNA for the CDR3: TGTGCCAGCAGCTTAGTATCGGATGAGCAGTACTTC.

The table lists this clonotype with many counts. This chain joins TRBV4-1 and TRBJ1-5; D call uncertain. This CDR3 has 15 amino acids. Germline V gives CDR1 MGHRA, CDR2 YSYEKL. The V end was cut by 1 base, the J end by 0 bases, with 7 bases between. The DNA of the CDR3 is TGCGCCAGCAGCCAAGTCCCCGGTAGCAATCAGCCCCAGCATTTT. This codes for CASSQVPGSNQPQHF.

This clonotype came up a few times. The chain recombines TRBV7-6 with TRBJ2-7; TRBD2 matches at 14 bases. Gene TRBJ2-1 matches the end of the DNA better, so the J call may be wrong. This CDR3 comprises 20 residues. Germline lookup yields CDR1 SGHVS and CDR2 FNYEAQ. CDR3 DNA: TGTGCCAGCAGCGGGGCACCGGGACTAGCGGGAGAGCTCTCCTACAATGAGCAGTTCTTC. The encoded protein is CASSGAPGLAGELSYNEQFF.

There are a few counts of this clonotype. The chain combines TRBV7-6 with TRBJ2-2, with 9 positions matching TRBD1. Germline CDR1 reads SGHVS; CDR2 reads FNYEAQ. The CDR3 contains 15 residues. Trimming at V came to 3 bases and at J to 6 bases, leaving 5 bases not matched to a gene. Here the CDR3 DNA reads TGTGCCAGCAGCTTTCCGACAGGGGGTCCCGGGGAGCTGTTTTTT. Protein sequence: CASSFPTGGPGELFF.

This clonotype was seen a handful of times. The DNA is left out, because the CDR3 cannot be placed on it with certainty; the CDR3 is given as TCRdb lists it. This rearrangement joins TRBV7-9 to TRBJ2-5; the table's TRBD2 call for D was not verified on the DNA. Germline V lookup: CDR1 SEHNR, CDR2 FQNEAQ (reference sequence). The CDR3 has 16 amino acids, counting both end residues. CDR3 sequence: CASSFGAGTNTGELYF.